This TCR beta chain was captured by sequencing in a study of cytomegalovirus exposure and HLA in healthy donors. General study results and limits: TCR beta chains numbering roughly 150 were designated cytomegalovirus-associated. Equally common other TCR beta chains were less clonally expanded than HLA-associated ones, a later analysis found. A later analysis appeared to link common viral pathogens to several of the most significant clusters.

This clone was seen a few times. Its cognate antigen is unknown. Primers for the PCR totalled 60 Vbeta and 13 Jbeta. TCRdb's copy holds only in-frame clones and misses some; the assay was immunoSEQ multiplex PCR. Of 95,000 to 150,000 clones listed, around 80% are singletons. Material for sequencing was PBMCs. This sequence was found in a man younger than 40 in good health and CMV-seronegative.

This chain's CDR3 is CASSLRFLDRVIIDQPQHF. The CDR3 coding sequence is TGTGCCAGCAGCTTGAGATTTTTGGACAGGGTAATTATAGATCAGCCCCAGCATTTT. The chain employs TRBV5-5 and TRBJ1-5; 8 bases fit TRBD1. The CDR3 spans 19 residues. The trim removed 1 base at V and 5 bases at J, leaving 17 bases unmatched. CDR1 SGHKS and CDR2 YYEKEE come from the germline V gene (reference sequence).